This T cell receptor beta chain was sequenced in a study of identical twins. Concerning this clonotype itself: The target antigen is unknown.

TCRdb re-derived calls from the 5' RACE reads in MiXCR, one entry per CDR3 protein. The table records approximately 620,000 distinct CDR3 sequences, 8.5% to 9.5% of them present only once. V gave up 7 bases and J gave up 5 bases, with 21 bases separating them. CDR1 and CDR2 from the germline V gene are MNHEY and SMNVEV (reference sequence). The CDR3 contains 16 residues. Study-level results: Zero-insertion findings could be partly confounded by invariant cells (MAIT and iNKT cells). Out-of-frame alpha sequences common to twins exhibited an excess of low generation probability.

The sample was also linked to a second study, of yellow fever vaccine responses in identical twins.

The origin of this receptor is a woman aged 18-29 years in good health. Sequencing used PBMCs. V and J are TRBV27 and TRBJ2-1; a possible D gene is TRBD1 (5 bases). The CDR3 nucleotides read TGTGCCAGCACTTATTCAAGGGGTGAGCGTAACAATGAGCAGTTCTTC. Encoded protein: CASTYSRGERNNEQFF.